This TCR beta chain was retrieved from a study of CD8 T cells in Susac syndrome (dated by TCRdb to the late 2010s). Background on the whole study: Of the Susac syndrome patients who were sequenced, more than five had clinically active disease and eight were in clinical remission. Susac syndrome patients were therapy-naive, on corticosteroids (some also receiving IVIg), or on IVIg alone at blood withdrawal. The study used repertoire sequencing to test whether antigen drove CD8+ T cell activation and differentiation in Susac syndrome.

V ends up 3 bases short and J 4 bases short, with an unmatched junction base count of 8. CDR1 and CDR2 (SGHAT, FQNNGV) derive from the germline V gene. The CDR3 runs 16 residues from the cysteine to the phenylalanine. The retained sequence is limited to the CDR3, 48 bases, with the frame set at the first base. As concerns this clonotype: Its recognized antigen is unknown. No much larger clonotype is one base removed from it; base qualities were not supplied.

What the study reported, not specific to this receptor: The CD4+ T cell repertoire of patients with Susac syndrome showed no detectable clonal expansion. The number of individuals in the TCR sequencing and HLA analysis was recognized as being relatively small.

RNA was extracted using the RNeasy kit, and roughly 0.5 to 1 ug of the RNA was reverse transcribed with random hexamers. TCR beta CDR3 regions were amplified with the immunoSEQ multiplex PCR assay covering 54 Vbeta and 13 Jbeta segments. PCR amplification bias was corrected by using a synthetic template baseline for primer optimization and computational correction. The paper's processing steps were these. Reads were annotated to V, D and J genes per IMGT and analyzed with immunoSEQ Analyzer, keeping only productive sequences. Clonality was calculated as one minus the Shannon entropy normalized by log2 of the number of productive unique sequences. For each patient and control, public and private clones were evaluated within the 100 most prevalent clones. Clones were defined as Susac-specific when absent from the healthy and MS cohorts, from about 1,100 published viral clones and from other ImmuneACCESS disease sequences. In TCRdb, the public reads were trimmed at Q25 with fastp and aligned with MiXCR, with productive beta chains retained. All rows with the same CDR3 protein become a single entry with the most common DNA and genes. The V and J calls shown here were made by TCRdb, not taken from the authors' results. The sample table records around 170,000 distinct CDR3 sequences; around 95% of these occur just once. The ten largest clones add up to 0.075% to 0.1% of the sample.

Peripheral blood CD8+ and CD4+ T cells from healthy donors, Susac syndrome patients and multiple sclerosis patients were profiled by high-throughput TCR beta sequencing. Susac syndrome patients met recently defined diagnostic criteria for definite or probable disease. CD8+ TEMRA cells were enriched by FACS, while bulk CD8+ and CD4+ T cells were purified by magnetic negative isolation. Blood was collected in EDTA tubes and processed within 24 hours, with PBMCs isolated through density gradient centrifugation. PBMCs intended for TCR sequencing were frozen in liquid nitrogen and were later thawed in a 37 degrees C water bath. A purity of at least 90% was achieved for sorted or isolated CD4+, CD8+ and CD8+ TEMRA cells.

The V gene is TRBV11-2 and the J gene is TRBJ2-3, and 9 bases in between align with TRBD2. Specimen: CD4+ T cells from PBMCs. This TCR was sampled from a human donor with Susac syndrome. The CDR3 loop reads CASSFTSGGQPDTQYF. The DNA reads as follows: TGTGCCAGCAGCTTTACCAGCGGGGGGCAGCCAGATACGCAGTATTTT.